Below are 9 T cell receptor beta chains sequenced from a single sample in a study of blood T cells in healthy people across ages. Alongside a J-beta primer mix, a sample-barcoded 5' primer served in a second PCR lasting roughly 7 to 12 cycles. TCRdb reprocessed the 5' RACE reads with MiXCR, giving one entry per CDR3 protein. The sample lists about 700,000 distinct CDR3 sequences, around 32% seen once, with approximately 15% in the top ten. The specimen sequenced was blood. These receptors originate from an elderly woman in good health.

The chain recombines TRBV3-1 with TRBJ2-5, with D maybe TRBD2 (5 bases). Trimming took 0 bases from V and 5 from J, leaving 10 bases between them. The V gene's germline CDR1 is LGHDT and CDR2 YNNKEL (reference sequence). This CDR3 region has 14 residues. The CDR3, as DNA: TGTGCCAGCAGCCAAGATATCAGAGGGGAGACCCAGTACTTC. Its translation is CASSQDIRGETQYF.

This clonotype came up many times. The rearrangement links TRBV9 to TRBJ2-1; D may be TRBD1 (6 bases). V lost 3 bases to trimming and J lost 3 bases, with 10 bases between them. Looked up from germline, CDR1 is SGDLS and CDR2 is YYNGEE. This CDR3 has 14 residues. CDR3 in DNA: TGTGCCAGCAGCGCCCGGGACAACTACAATGAGCAGTTCTTC. This translates into CASSARDNYNEQFF.

The CDR3 protein is CASAPGFSYEQYF. The DNA of the CDR3 is TGTGCCAGCGCTCCGGGGTTCTCCTACGAGCAGTACTTC. This chain connects TRBV12-3 or TRBV12-4 to TRBJ2-7; possibly TRBD2 for D (5 bases). The CDR3 has 13 amino acids. Trimming took 8 bases from V and 0 from J, leaving 11 bases between them.

This clonotype came up a few times. This chain joins TRBV4-1 and TRBJ2-6; D call uncertain. V lost 0 bases and J lost 1, with 16 bases in between. This CDR3 comprises 19 residues. Germline CDR1 MGHRA, CDR2 YSYEKL. The CDR3 DNA is TGCGCCAGCAGCCAAGAGCCCTCCATCTCCGAGTCTGGGGCCAACGTCCTGACTTTC. Amino acid sequence: CASSQEPSISESGANVLTF.

The J gene is TRBJ1-1, the V gene TRBV5-1, with 11 bases aligning to TRBD1. The CDR3 covers 18 residues. CDR1 and CDR2 (germline): SGHRS, YFSETQ. Germline trimming cut 0 bases from V and 4 bases from J; bases unmatched to any gene: 11. The CDR3 sequence is CASSLVPGQGGTSTEAFF. CDR3 coding DNA: TGCGCCAGCAGCTTGGTCCCGGGACAGGGGGGAACAAGCACTGAAGCTTTCTTT.

The genes are TRBV6-2 or TRBV6-3 and TRBJ2-3; 7 bases map to TRBD2. With V trimmed by 5 bases and J by 5 bases, 16 bases remained unmatched. The CDR3 is made up of 17 amino acids. Germline values: CDR1 MNHEY, CDR2 SVGEGT. CDR3 in amino acids: CASSLWEGPSRGDTQYF. The CDR3 DNA reads TGTGCCAGCAGTCTCTGGGAGGGCCCCTCACGTGGAGATACGCAGTATTTT.

This chain joins TRBV5-4 and TRBJ1-4; TRBD1 agrees at 9 bases. This CDR3 spans 17 amino acids. Unmatched junction bases numbered 10, after V lost 0 bases and J lost 7 bases. The germline gives CDR1 SGHNT, CDR2 YYREEE (reference sequence). The CDR3 sequence is CASSLARTGGSTEKLFF. The DNA for the CDR3 is TGTGCCAGCAGCTTGGCTAGAACAGGGGGCTCTACTGAAAAACTGTTTTTT. Full variable domain (rest looked up from reference TRBV5-4 and TRBJ1-4): ETGVTQSPTHLIKTRGQQVTLRCSSQSGHNTVSWYQQALGQGPQFIFQYYREEENGRGNFPPRFSGLQFPNYSSELNVNALELDDSALYLCASSLARTGGSTEKLFFGSGTQLSVL.

CDR3 in amino acids: CSAPKLAGLTDTQYF. The CDR3 coding sequence is TGCAGTGCTCCAAAGCTAGCGGGGCTCACAGATACGCAGTATTTT. The chain joins TRBV20-1 to TRBJ2-3; 9 nucleotides line up with TRBD2. The CDR3 consists of 15 residues. CDR1 is DFQATT and CDR2 is SNEGSKA in the germline V gene (reference sequence). The V gene end was trimmed by 5 bases and the J gene end by 2 bases; junction bases not matched to a gene: 8.

This clonotype was picked up many times. The chain employs TRBV5-1 and TRBJ2-7; TRBD1 matches 8 bases. With 3 bases clipped from V and 9 bases from J, the junction kept 8 bases outside the gene matches. CDR1 and CDR2 from the germline V gene are SGHRS and YFSETQ. CDR3 length equals 13 residues. DNA for the CDR3: TGCGCCAGCAGCTCGGACAGGGCAGTTTTGCAGTACTTC. It yields the protein CASSSDRAVLQYF.